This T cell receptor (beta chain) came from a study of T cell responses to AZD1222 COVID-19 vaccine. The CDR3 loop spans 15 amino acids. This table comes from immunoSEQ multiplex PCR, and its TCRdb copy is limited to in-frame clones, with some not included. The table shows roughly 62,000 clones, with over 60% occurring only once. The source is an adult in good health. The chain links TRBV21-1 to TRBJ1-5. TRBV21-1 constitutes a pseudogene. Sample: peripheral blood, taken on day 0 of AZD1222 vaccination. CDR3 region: CASSADGSLNQPQHF. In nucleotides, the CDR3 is TGTGCCAGCAGCGCCGACGGCAGCCTCAATCAGCCCCAGCATTTT.